This T cell receptor (beta chain) was obtained from a study of cytomegalovirus exposure and HLA in healthy donors. Germline assignment: CDR1 LNHNV and CDR2 YYDKDF (reference sequence). The CDR3 runs 12 residues. V was cut by 0 bases and J by 7 bases, with 6 bases left in between. Study outcomes and limitations: Per a later analysis, HLA-associated TCR beta chains showed more clonal expansion than other, equally common TCR beta chains.

Comments on this clone: The antigen remains unidentified.

The PCR ran on 60 Vbeta and 13 Jbeta primers. The method was immunoSEQ multiplex PCR; TCRdb's version includes in-frame clones alone and lacks a portion of them. The data show about 130,000 clones, roughly 72% seen once. Sequencing was performed on PBMCs. V is TRBV15 and J is TRBJ1-1; D unclear. The clonotype comes from a man between 35 and 55 years old in good health and CMV-seropositive. The CDR3: CATSRDRGEAFF. CDR3 bases: TGTGCCACCAGCAGAGATCGAGGTGAAGCTTTCTTT.